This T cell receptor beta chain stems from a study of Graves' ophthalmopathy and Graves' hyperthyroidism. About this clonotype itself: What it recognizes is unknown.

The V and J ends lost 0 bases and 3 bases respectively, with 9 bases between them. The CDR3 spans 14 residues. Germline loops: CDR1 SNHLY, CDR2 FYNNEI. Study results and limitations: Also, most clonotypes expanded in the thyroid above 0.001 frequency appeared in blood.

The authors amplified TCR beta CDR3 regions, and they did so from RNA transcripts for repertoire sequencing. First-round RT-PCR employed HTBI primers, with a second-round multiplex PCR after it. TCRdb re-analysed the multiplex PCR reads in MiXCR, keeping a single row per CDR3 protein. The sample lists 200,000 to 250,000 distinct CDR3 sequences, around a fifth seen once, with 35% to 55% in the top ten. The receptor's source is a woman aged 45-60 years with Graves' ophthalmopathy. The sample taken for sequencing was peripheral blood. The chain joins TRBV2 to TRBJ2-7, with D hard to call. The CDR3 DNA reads TGTGCCAGCAGTGAAGCGGGCCCGAACTACGAGCAGTACTTC. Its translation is CASSEAGPNYEQYF.